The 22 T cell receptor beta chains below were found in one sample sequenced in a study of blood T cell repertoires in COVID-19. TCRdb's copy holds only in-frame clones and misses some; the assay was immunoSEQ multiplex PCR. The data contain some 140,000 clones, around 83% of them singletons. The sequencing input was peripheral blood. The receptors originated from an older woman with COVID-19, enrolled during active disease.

The CDR3 DNA reads as TGTGCCAGCACCCGAGAGGGTTATAATTCACCCCTCCACTTT. Residues: CASTREGYNSPLHF. The J gene is TRBJ1-6, the V gene TRBV6-6, with D unclear. CDR1 MNHNY and CDR2 SVGAGI come from the germline V gene (reference sequence). V lost 7 bases and J 4 bases, leaving 11 bases between the germline ends. The CDR3 loop spans 14 amino acids.

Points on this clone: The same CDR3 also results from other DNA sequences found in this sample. The CDR3 nucleotides are TGCAGCGTTGAATCGGTGATGAACACTGAAGCTTTCTTT. Translation: CSVESVMNTEAFF. This chain connects TRBV29-1 to TRBJ1-1; D is uncertain. V lost 2 bases and J 0 bases, leaving 7 bases between the germline ends. There are 13 residues in the CDR3. CDR1 SQVTM and CDR2 ANQGSEA come from the germline V gene.

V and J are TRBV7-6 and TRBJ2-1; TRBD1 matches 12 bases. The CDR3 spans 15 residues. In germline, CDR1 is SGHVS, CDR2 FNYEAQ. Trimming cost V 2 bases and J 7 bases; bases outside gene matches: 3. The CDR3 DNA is TGTGCCAGCAGCTTACGGGACAGGGGGCTGAATGAGCAGTTCTTC. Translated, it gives CASSLRDRGLNEQFF.

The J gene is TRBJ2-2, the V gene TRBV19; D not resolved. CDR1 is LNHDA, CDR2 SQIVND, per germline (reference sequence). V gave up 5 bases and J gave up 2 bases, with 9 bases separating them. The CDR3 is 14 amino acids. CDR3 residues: CASSGAANTGELFF. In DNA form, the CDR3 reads TGTGCCAGTAGTGGAGCAGCTAACACCGGGGAGCTGTTTTTT.

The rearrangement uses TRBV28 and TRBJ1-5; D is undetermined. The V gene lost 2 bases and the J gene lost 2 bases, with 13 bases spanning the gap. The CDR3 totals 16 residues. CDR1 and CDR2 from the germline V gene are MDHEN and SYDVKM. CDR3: CASSLSGRRGNQPQHF. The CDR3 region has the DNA TGTGCCAGCAGTTTAAGCGGGCGCCGGGGCAATCAGCCCCAGCATTTT.

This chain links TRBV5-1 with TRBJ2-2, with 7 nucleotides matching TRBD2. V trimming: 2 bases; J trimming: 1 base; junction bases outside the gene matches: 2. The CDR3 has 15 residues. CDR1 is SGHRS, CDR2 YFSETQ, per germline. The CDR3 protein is CASSLSGVNTGELFF. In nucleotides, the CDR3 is TGCGCCAGCAGCTTAAGCGGGGTGAACACCGGGGAGCTGTTTTTT.

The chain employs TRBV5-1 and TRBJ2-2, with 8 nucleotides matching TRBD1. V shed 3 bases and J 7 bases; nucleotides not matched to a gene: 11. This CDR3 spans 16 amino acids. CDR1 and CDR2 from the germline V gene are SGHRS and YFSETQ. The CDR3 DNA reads TGCGCCAGCAGCTCCTCGCGGACAGGGATCGGCGGGGAGCTGTTTTTT. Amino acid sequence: CASSSSRTGIGGELFF.

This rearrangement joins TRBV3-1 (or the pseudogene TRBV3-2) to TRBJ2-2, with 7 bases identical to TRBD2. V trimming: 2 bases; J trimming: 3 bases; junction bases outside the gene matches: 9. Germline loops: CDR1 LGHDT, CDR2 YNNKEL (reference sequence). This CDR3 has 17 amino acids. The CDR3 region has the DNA TGTGCCAGCAGCCAAAGCTACGGGGGGAGCGACACCGGGGAGCTGTTTTTT. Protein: CASSQSYGGSDTGELFF.

CDR3 nucleotides: TGTGCCTGGAGTGTTGGGGGACTGGATAGCAATCAGCCCCAGCATTTT. Translated: CAWSVGGLDSNQPQHF. The chain carries TRBV30 and TRBJ1-5, with D maybe TRBD1 (5 bases). In germline, CDR1 is GTSNPN, CDR2 SVGIG (reference sequence). V was cut by 0 bases and J by 0 bases, with 12 bases left in between. CDR3 length: 16 residues.

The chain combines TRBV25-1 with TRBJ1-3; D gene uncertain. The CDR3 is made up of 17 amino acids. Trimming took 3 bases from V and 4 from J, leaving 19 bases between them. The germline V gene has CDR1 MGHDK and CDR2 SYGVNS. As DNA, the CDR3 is TGTGCCAGCAGTGACCCCCGGGATATTCTTTCAGGAAACACCATATATTTT. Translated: CASSDPRDILSGNTIYF.

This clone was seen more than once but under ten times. The CDR3 region has the DNA TGTGCCAGCAGCCCCGACAGGGCTACCACCGGGGAGCTGTTTTTT. Residues: CASSPDRATTGELFF. The J gene is TRBJ2-2, the V gene TRBV6-5; 7 bases align to TRBD1. The germline gives CDR1 MNHEY, CDR2 SVGAGI. The CDR3 is made up of 15 amino acids. The ends lost 6 bases at V and 4 bases at J; junction bases unmatched: 8.

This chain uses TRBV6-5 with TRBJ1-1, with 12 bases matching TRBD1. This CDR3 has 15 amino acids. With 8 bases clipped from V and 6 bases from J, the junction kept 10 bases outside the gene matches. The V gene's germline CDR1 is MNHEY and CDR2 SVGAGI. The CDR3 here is CASVGTGGRGAEAFF. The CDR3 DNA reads TGTGCCAGCGTGGGGACAGGGGGCAGAGGGGCTGAAGCTTTCTTT.

The CDR3 here is CASSLKGEIGYTF. The CDR3 nucleotides read TGTGCCAGCAGCTTAAAGGGGGAAATTGGCTACACCTTC. This chain joins TRBV7-9 and TRBJ1-2, with D possibly being TRBD1 (6 bases). The V gene lost 2 bases and the J gene lost 7 bases, with 11 bases spanning the gap. Per the germline V gene, CDR1 is SEHNR and CDR2 is FQNEAQ (reference sequence). The CDR3 is made up of 13 amino acids. Drawing the rest from reference TRBV7-9 and TRBJ1-2, the complete variable domain is DTGVSQNPRHKITKRGQNVTFRCDPISEHNRLYWYRQTLGQGPEFLTYFQNEAQLEKSRLLSDRFSAERPKGSFSTLEIQRTEQGDSAMYLCASSLKGEIGYTFGSGTRLTVV.

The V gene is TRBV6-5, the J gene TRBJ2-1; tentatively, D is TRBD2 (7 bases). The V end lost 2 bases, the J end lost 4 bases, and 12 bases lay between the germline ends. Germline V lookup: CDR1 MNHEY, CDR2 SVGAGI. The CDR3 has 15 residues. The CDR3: CASSYEGGPYNEQFF. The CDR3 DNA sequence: TGTGCCAGCAGTTACGAGGGGGGGCCTTACAATGAGCAGTTCTTC.

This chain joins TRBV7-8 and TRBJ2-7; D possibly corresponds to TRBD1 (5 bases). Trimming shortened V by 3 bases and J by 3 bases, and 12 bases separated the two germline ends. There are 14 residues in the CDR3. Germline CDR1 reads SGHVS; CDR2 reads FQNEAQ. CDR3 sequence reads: CASSFGARVYEQYV. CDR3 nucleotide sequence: TGTGCCAGCAGCTTCGGAGCCAGGGTCTACGAGCAGTACGTC.

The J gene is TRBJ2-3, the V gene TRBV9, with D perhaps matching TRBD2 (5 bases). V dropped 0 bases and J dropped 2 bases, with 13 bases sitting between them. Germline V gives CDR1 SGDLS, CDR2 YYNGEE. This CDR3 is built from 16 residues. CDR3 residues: CASSVGEGLYTDTQYF. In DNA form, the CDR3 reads TGTGCCAGCAGCGTAGGAGAAGGACTTTACACAGATACGCAGTATTTT.

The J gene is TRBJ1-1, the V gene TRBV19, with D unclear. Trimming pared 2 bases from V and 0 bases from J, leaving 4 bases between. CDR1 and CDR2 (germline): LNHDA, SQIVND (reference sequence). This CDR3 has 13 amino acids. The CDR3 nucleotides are TGTGCCAGTAGTATAACAGTGAACACTGAAGCTTTCTTT. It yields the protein CASSITVNTEAFF.

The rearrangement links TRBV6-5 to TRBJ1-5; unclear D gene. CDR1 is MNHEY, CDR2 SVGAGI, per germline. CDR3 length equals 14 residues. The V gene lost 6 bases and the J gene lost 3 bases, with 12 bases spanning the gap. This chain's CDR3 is CASSPTGFNQPQHF. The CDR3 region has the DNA TGTGCCAGCAGCCCAACCGGGTTCAATCAGCCCCAGCATTTT.

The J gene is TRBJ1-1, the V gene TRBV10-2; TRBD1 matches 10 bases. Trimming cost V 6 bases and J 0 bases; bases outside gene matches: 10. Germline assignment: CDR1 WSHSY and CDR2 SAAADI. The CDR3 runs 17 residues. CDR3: CASRSPGGTGVNTEAFF. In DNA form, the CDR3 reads TGCGCCAGCAGATCACCCGGAGGGACAGGGGTGAACACTGAAGCTTTCTTT.

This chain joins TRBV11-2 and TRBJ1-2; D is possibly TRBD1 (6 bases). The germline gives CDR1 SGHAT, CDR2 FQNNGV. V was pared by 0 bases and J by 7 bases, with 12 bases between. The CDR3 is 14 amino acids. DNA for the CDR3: TGTGCCAGCAGCTTAGAAACAGGGCACGGTGGCTACACCTTC. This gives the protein CASSLETGHGGYTF.

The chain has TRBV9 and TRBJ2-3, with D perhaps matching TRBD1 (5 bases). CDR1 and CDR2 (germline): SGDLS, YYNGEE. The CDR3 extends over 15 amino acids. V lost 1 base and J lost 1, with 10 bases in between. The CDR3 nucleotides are TGTGCCAGCAGCGTATTTAGCAGGGGCACAGATACGCAGTATTTT. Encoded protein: CASSVFSRGTDTQYF.

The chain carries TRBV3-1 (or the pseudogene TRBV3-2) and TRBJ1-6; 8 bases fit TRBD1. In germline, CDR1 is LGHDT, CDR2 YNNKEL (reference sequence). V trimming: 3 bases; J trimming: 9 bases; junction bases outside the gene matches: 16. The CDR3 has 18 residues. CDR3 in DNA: TGTGCCAGCAGCCACACAGGGGGGGAGCCGGAGGCGGGTTCACCCCTCCACTTT. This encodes CASSHTGGEPEAGSPLHF.